The entry that follows covers one T cell receptor beta chain sequence. The antigen is undetermined. The sample is drawn from a study of blood T cells in healthy people across ages. Study conclusions and caveats: Reliance upon unsorted PBMCs precluded definitive naive versus antigen-experienced comparison.

Alongside a J-beta primer mix, a sample-barcoded 5' primer served in a second PCR lasting roughly 6 to 11 cycles. TCRdb passed the 5' RACE reads through MiXCR, listing each CDR3 protein once. The data show 750,000 to 950,000 distinct CDR3 sequences, around 29% seen once. Per sample, a minimum of 6.5 million PBMCs were isolated. These data were also reused for a study on T cells of mothers and their children. As that study records: Donation involved three healthy Caucasian mothers and the six children that they had.

Sequencing used blood. The clonotype comes from a woman aged 40 to 50 in good health.

Here the CDR3 reads CANGSGQGNEQFF. The CDR3 bases are TGCGCCAACGGCTCGGGACAGGGTAATGAGCAGTTCTTC. This chain connects TRBV5-1 to TRBJ2-1; 9 bases agree with TRBD1. The V gene end was trimmed by 9 bases and the J gene end by 7 bases; junction bases not matched to a gene: 8. There are 13 residues in the CDR3. CDR1 is SGHRS, CDR2 YFSETQ, per germline. The full variable domain, rest sourced from reference TRBV5-1 and TRBJ2-1, is KAGVTQTPRYLIKTRGQQVTLSCSPISGHRSVSWYQQTPGQGLQFLFEYFSETQRNKGNFPGRFSGRQFSNSRSEMNVSTLELGDSALYLCANGSGQGNEQFFGPGTRLTVL.